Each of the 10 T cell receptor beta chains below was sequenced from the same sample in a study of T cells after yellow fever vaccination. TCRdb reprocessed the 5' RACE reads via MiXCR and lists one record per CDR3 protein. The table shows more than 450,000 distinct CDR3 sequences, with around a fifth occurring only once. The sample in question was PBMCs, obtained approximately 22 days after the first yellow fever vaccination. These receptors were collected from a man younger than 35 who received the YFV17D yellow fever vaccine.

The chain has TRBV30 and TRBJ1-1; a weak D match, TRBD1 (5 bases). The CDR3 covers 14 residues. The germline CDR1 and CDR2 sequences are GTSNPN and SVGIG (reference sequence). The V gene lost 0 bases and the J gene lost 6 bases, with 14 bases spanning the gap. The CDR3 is CAWSVKGIAAEAFF. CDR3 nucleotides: TGTGCCTGGAGTGTAAAGGGGATTGCCGCTGAAGCTTTCTTT. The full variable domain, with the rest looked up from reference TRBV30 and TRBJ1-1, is SQTIHQWPATLVQPVGSPLSLECTVEGTSNPNLYWYRQAAGRGLQLLFYSVGIGQISSEVPQNLSASRPQDRQFILSSKKLLLSDSGFYLCAWSVKGIAAEAFFGQGTRLTVV.

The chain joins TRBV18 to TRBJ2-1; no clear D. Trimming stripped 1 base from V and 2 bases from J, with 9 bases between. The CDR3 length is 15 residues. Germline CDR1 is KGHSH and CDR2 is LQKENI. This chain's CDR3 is CASSPQDSAYNEQFF. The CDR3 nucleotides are TGTGCCAGCTCACCACAAGACTCAGCCTACAATGAGCAGTTCTTC.

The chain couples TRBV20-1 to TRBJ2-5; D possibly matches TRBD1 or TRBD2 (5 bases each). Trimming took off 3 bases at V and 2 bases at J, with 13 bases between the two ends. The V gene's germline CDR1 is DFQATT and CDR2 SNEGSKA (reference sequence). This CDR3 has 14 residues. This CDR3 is CSASQGRQQETQYF. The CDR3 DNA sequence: TGCAGTGCTAGTCAGGGACGACAACAAGAGACCCAGTACTTC.

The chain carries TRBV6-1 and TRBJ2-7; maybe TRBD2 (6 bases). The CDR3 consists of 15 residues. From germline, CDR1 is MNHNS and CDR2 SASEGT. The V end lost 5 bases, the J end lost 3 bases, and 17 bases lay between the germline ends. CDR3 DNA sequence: TGTGCCAGCAGTCCTCTGGAGGGGCGAAACTACGAGCAGTACTTC. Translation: CASSPLEGRNYEQYF.

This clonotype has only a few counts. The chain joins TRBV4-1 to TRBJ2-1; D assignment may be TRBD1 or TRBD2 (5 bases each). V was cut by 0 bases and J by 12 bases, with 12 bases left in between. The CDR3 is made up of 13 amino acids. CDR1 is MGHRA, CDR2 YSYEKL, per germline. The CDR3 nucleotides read TGCGCCAGCAGCCAAGATATGGGGACCAGGCAGTTCTTC. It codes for CASSQDMGTRQFF.

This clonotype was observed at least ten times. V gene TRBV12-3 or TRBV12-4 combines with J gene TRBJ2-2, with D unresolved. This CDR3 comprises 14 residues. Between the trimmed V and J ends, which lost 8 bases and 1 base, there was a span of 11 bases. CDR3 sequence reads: CASGQIRNTGELFF. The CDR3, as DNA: TGTGCCAGCGGGCAAATAAGGAACACCGGGGAGCTGTTTTTT.

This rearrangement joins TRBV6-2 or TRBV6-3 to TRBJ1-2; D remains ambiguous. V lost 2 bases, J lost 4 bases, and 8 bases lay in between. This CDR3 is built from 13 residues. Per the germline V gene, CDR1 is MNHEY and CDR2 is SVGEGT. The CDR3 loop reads CASSYSPVYGYTF. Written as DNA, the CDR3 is TGTGCCAGCAGTTACAGCCCTGTCTATGGCTACACCTTC.

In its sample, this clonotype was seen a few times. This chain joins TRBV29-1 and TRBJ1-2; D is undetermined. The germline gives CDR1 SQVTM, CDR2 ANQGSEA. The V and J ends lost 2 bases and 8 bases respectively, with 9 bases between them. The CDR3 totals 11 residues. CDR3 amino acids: CSVEREEGYTF. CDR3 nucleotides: TGCAGCGTTGAAAGAGAAGAGGGCTACACCTTC. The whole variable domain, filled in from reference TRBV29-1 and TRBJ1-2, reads SAVISQKPSRDICQRGTSLTIQCQVDSQVTMMFWYRQQPGQSLTLIATANQGSEATYESGFVIDKFPISRPNLTFSTLTVSNMSPEDSSIYLCSVEREEGYTFGSGTRLTVV.

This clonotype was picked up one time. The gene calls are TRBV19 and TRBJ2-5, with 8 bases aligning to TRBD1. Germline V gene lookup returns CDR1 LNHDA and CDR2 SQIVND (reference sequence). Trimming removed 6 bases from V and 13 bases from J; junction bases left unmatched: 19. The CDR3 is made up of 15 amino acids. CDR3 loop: CASSHRDRPRDRWYF. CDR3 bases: TGTGCCAGTAGCCATCGGGACAGGCCAAGAGACCGGTGGTACTTC.

This CDR3 reads CASSPSGENSPLHF. In DNA, the CDR3 is TGTGCCAGCTCACCTTCCGGGGAGAACTCACCCCTCCACTTT. V and J are TRBV18 and TRBJ1-6, with D unclear. V was cut by 3 bases and J by 10 bases, with 13 bases left in between. The CDR3 covers 14 residues. Germline CDR1 and CDR2: KGHSH and LQKENI.